Below are 28 T cell receptor beta chains sequenced from a single sample in a study of beta chain features in type 1 diabetes (dated 2018 in TCRdb). Library generation was performed with the immunoSEQ multiplex PCR assay. The entire isolated RNA was reverse transcribed using the High Capacity cDNA Reverse Transcription Kit, and thus expressed TCRB transcripts were sequenced. This is the immuneACCESS table as TCRdb keeps it, with only in-frame sequences that have V and J called. A part of the clones is gone; compared with another copy, unresolved V genes explain less than half, and the rest is unexplained. Across this sample there are about half a million clones, with around 28% seen only once. The top ten constitute more than 0.055% of the sample. Sequenced material: naive CD4+ T cells from blood. Reading the label with the study, this specimen's cell subset or site is: true naive CD4+ T cells. These receptors all come from a man younger than 30 in good health.

The rearrangement joins TRBV30 to TRBJ2-7; maybe TRBD2 (6 bases). Germline CDR1 is GTSNPN and CDR2 is SVGIG (reference sequence). There are 11 residues in the CDR3. The V end lost 0 bases, the J end lost 10 bases, and 10 bases lay between the germline ends. The CDR3 region is CAWSVRDLQYF. Here the CDR3 DNA reads TGTGCCTGGAGTGTACGGGACTTACAGTACTTC.

Only a few counts were recorded for this clone. V and J are TRBV30 and TRBJ2-3; D may correspond to TRBD1 or TRBD2 (5 bases each). Looked up from germline, CDR1 is GTSNPN and CDR2 is SVGIG (reference sequence). Trimming shortened V by 0 bases and J by 6 bases, and 13 bases separated the two germline ends. The CDR3 runs 14 residues. The CDR3 coding sequence is TGTGCCTGGAGTGTTCAGGGACGAGGGGATACGCAGTATTTT. It specifies CAWSVQGRGDTQYF.

The chain couples TRBV2 to TRBJ2-7; maybe TRBD2 (5 bases). The CDR3 is 14 residues long. V lost 0 bases and J lost 1, with 7 bases in between. CDR1 is SNHLY and CDR2 is FYNNEI in the germline V gene. The CDR3 nucleotides are TGTGCCAGCAGTGAAGCTAGCGCTTCCTACGAGCAGTACTTC. Protein: CASSEASASYEQYF.

The chain uses TRBV30 and TRBJ2-3; no firm D call. The CDR3 runs to 13 residues. CDR1 GTSNPN and CDR2 SVGIG come from the germline V gene (reference sequence). Trimming pared 8 bases from V and 6 bases from J, leaving 18 bases between. The CDR3 region has the DNA TGTGCCCTTCACGGGCCTCCGAGGGATACGCAGTATTTT. Translated: CALHGPPRDTQYF.

The chain uses TRBV9 and TRBJ2-5, with 12 bases fitting TRBD2. This CDR3 has 16 residues. Germline lookup yields CDR1 SGDLS and CDR2 YYNGEE. The V gene end was trimmed by 4 bases and the J gene end by 5 bases; junction bases not matched to a gene: 9. In DNA, the CDR3 is TGTGCCAGCAGCTTGTCTAGCGGGAGGGCTCTGGAGACCCAGTACTTC. It encodes CASSLSSGRALETQYF.

This clone was seen a handful of times. The chain joins TRBV18 to TRBJ1-4, with D maybe TRBD1 (6 bases). Germline CDR1 is KGHSH and CDR2 is LQKENI. The V and J ends lost 0 bases and 11 bases respectively, with 13 bases between them. This CDR3 is 14 amino acids long. This chain's CDR3 is CASSPPGTNQKLFF. The DNA of the CDR3 is TGTGCCAGCTCACCACCGGGGACAAACCAGAAACTGTTTTTT.

V and J are TRBV7-2 and TRBJ2-1, with 14 bases lining up with TRBD2. The V gene's germline CDR1 is SGHTA and CDR2 FQGNSA. CDR3 length: 16 residues. V lost 1 base and J lost 8; bases outside the gene matches: 4. CDR3 amino acids: CASSLEGTSGSYEQFF. The CDR3 DNA sequence: TGTGCCAGCAGCTTAGAGGGGACTAGCGGGAGCTATGAGCAGTTCTTC.

This clone was detected only a few times. The chain employs TRBV7-3 and TRBJ2-7, with TRBD1 matching over 9 bases. V lost 5 bases and J lost 7; bases outside the gene matches: 12. This CDR3 contains 15 residues. The V gene's germline CDR1 is SGHTA and CDR2 FQGTGA. The DNA for the CDR3 is TGTGCCAGCAGCCCTATACAGGGGGCGCGAGAAGAGCAGTACTTC. Amino acids: CASSPIQGAREEQYF. Combining the CDR3 with reference TRBV7-3 and TRBJ2-7 gives the whole variable domain GAGVSQTPSNKVTEKGKYVELRCDPISGHTALYWYRQSLGQGPEFLIYFQGTGAADDSGLPNDRFFAVRPEGSVSTLKIQRTERGDSAVYLCASSPIQGAREEQYFGPGTRLTVT.

The rearrangement joins TRBV9 to TRBJ1-4, with a tentative D call TRBD1 (6 bases). The CDR3 is 12 residues long. In germline, CDR1 is SGDLS, CDR2 YYNGEE. The V gene lost 2 bases and the J gene lost 8 bases, with 7 bases spanning the gap. The CDR3 loop is CASSVTGEKLFF. Here the CDR3 DNA reads TGTGCCAGCAGCGTGACAGGCGAAAAACTGTTTTTT.

Of note for this clone: Additional DNA sequences in this sample encode the identical CDR3. This chain joins TRBV18 and TRBJ2-5; D is undetermined. The germline V gene has CDR1 KGHSH and CDR2 LQKENI. CDR3 length equals 13 residues. V lost 2 bases and J 2 bases, leaving 6 bases between the germline ends. The CDR3 nucleotides read TGTGCCAGCTCACCAGGCCAGCAAGAGACCCAGTACTTC. This gives the protein CASSPGQQETQYF.

The V call is TRBV7-9, the J call TRBJ2-3; 10 bases are shared with TRBD2. The V and J ends lost 2 bases and 5 bases, in that order; junction bases with no gene match: 7. Per germline, CDR1 SEHNR and CDR2 FQNEAQ (reference sequence). The CDR3 runs to 16 residues. The CDR3 reads CASSLWLAGVGDTQYF. The CDR3 bases are TGTGCCAGCAGCTTATGGCTAGCGGGAGTTGGAGATACGCAGTATTTT.

The chain is built from TRBV5-8 and TRBJ2-1, with 9 bases lining up with TRBD1. The trim removed 4 bases at V and 7 bases at J, leaving 15 bases unmatched. CDR3 length: 17 amino acids. Per germline, CDR1 SGHTS and CDR2 YDEGEE. CDR3 bases: TGTGCCAGCAGCAAGATGGCTGGGACAGGGATCCTAAATGAGCAGTTCTTC. Residues: CASSKMAGTGILNEQFF.

This clone has only a few counts. V gene TRBV29-1 combines with J gene TRBJ2-3, with TRBD1 as a possible D gene (6 bases). Germline V lookup: CDR1 SQVTM, CDR2 ANQGSEA. V was cut by 4 bases and J by 2 bases, with 16 bases left in between. The CDR3 length is 15 residues. The CDR3 sequence is CSVAGTSINTDTQYF. In DNA form, the CDR3 reads TGCAGCGTTGCTGGGACATCGATTAACACAGATACGCAGTATTTT.

This rearrangement joins TRBV19 to TRBJ2-7, with D tentatively TRBD1 or TRBD2 (6 bases each). The CDR3 loop spans 14 amino acids. The germline CDR1 and CDR2 sequences are LNHDA and SQIVND (reference sequence). The germline V and J ends were trimmed by 3 bases and 3 bases, with 12 bases remaining between them. CDR3 nucleotides: TGTGCCAGTAGTATGCCGGGGGCCCTCTACGAGCAGTACTTC. This sequence encodes CASSMPGALYEQYF.

Comment on this clone: Within the sample, other DNA sequences also encode this same CDR3. The V and J genes are TRBV7-2 and TRBJ2-5; D gene ambiguous. Germline CDR1 SGHTA, CDR2 FQGNSA. The V end was cut by 5 bases, the J end by 4 bases, with 5 bases between. This CDR3 contains 11 residues. The CDR3 loop reads CASSPRETQYF. Written as DNA, the CDR3 is TGTGCCAGCAGCCCCCGAGAGACCCAGTACTTC.

The chain joins TRBV2 to TRBJ2-7, with a tentative D call TRBD2 (6 bases). CDR1 is SNHLY and CDR2 is FYNNEI in the germline V gene. Between the trimmed V and J ends, which lost 7 bases and 2 bases, there was a span of 9 bases. The CDR3 loop spans 12 amino acids. CDR3 sequence (DNA): TGTGCCAGCACTAGCGAGACCTACGAGCAGTACTTC. It translates to CASTSETYEQYF.

V is TRBV19 and J is TRBJ2-5; 9 positions match TRBD1. CDR3 size: 16 residues. V was clipped by 1 base and J by 4 bases; unmatched bases: 7. Germline V gene data show CDR1 as LNHDA and CDR2 as SQIVND (reference sequence). In DNA, the CDR3 is TGTGCCAGTAGTATAGTAAGGGGACAGGGAGGAGAGACCCAGTACTTC. Translated, it gives CASSIVRGQGGETQYF.

This clone was found a few times. The chain carries TRBV30 and TRBJ2-2, with TRBD2 as a possible D gene (5 bases). This CDR3 spans 13 amino acids. Germline CDR1 reads GTSNPN; CDR2 reads SVGIG (reference sequence). Between the trimmed V and J ends, which lost 3 bases and 4 bases, there was a span of 9 bases. CDR3 residues: CAWRPGSTGELFF. In DNA, the CDR3 is TGTGCCTGGAGGCCGGGGAGCACCGGGGAGCTGTTTTTT.

The chain joins TRBV4-1 to TRBJ2-3, with D tentatively TRBD2 (6 bases). The germline V and J ends were trimmed by 4 bases and 5 bases, with 16 bases remaining between them. Germline CDR1 is MGHRA and CDR2 is YSYEKL. CDR3 length: 15 residues. The chain's CDR3 is CASSPQDRGGDTQYF. The CDR3 DNA reads as TGCGCCAGCAGCCCCCAAGATAGGGGAGGAGATACGCAGTATTTT.

A word on this clone: Other DNA sequences in this sample translate to the same CDR3. The J gene is TRBJ2-5, the V gene TRBV5-1, with 11 bases lining up with TRBD2. The V gene's germline CDR1 is SGHRS and CDR2 YFSETQ. Trimming removed 0 bases from V and 0 bases from J; junction bases left unmatched: 1. The CDR3 is 16 amino acids. The chain's CDR3 is CASSLGLAGYQETQYF. CDR3 bases: TGCGCCAGCAGCTTGGGACTAGCGGGATACCAAGAGACCCAGTACTTC.

The rearrangement joins TRBV7-9 to TRBJ2-7; 9 bases line up with TRBD2. The germline gives CDR1 SEHNR, CDR2 FQNEAQ (reference sequence). The CDR3 is made up of 17 amino acids. After removal of 1 base from V and 3 bases from J, the junction contained 10 bases not matched to a gene. CDR3 in amino acids: CASSLVKREVSLYEQYF. The CDR3 DNA follows: TGTGCCAGCAGCTTAGTAAAGCGGGAGGTCTCCCTCTACGAGCAGTACTTC.

V usage is TRBV4-1 and J usage is TRBJ2-7, with D perhaps matching TRBD2 (5 bases). Looked up from germline, CDR1 is MGHRA and CDR2 is YSYEKL. The ends were cut back, 2 bases at V and 3 bases at J, with 14 bases in the middle. The CDR3 contains 15 residues. The CDR3 DNA reads as TGCGCCAGCAGCCAATTACTCAGCGGAGTCTACGAGCAGTACTTC. Its protein is CASSQLLSGVYEQYF.

The genes are TRBV4-3 and TRBJ2-7; 10 positions match TRBD2. Germline CDR1 is LGHNA and CDR2 is YSLEER. The CDR3 has 15 residues. Losses at the gene ends were 0 bases for V and 4 bases for J; bases not matched to a gene: 3. The CDR3 loop is CASSQDLLAGYEQYF. In DNA form, the CDR3 reads TGCGCCAGCAGCCAAGATTTACTAGCGGGGTACGAGCAGTACTTC.

The chain joins TRBV29-1 to TRBJ2-1; D is uncertain. Germline CDR1 and CDR2: SQVTM and ANQGSEA. Trimming stripped 7 bases from V and 10 bases from J, with 20 bases between. The CDR3 is 13 amino acids. The CDR3 is CSAETATYLEQFF. The CDR3 DNA reads as TGCAGCGCCGAGACCGCGACTTACCTCGAGCAGTTCTTC.

A note on this clone: One junction end does not reproduce the germline sequence, and a read error may be involved. The chain joins TRBV5-4 to TRBJ2-1, with a weak D call TRBD1 (5 bases). CDR3 length: 11 residues. CDR1 SGHNT and CDR2 YYREEE come from the germline V gene (reference sequence). Here the CDR3 reads CASSKDKEQFF. CDR3 sequence (DNA): TGTGCCAGCAGCAAGGACAAGGAGCAGTTCTTC.

In this sample, this clone turned up a few times. V usage is TRBV4-2 and J usage is TRBJ1-2, with a possible D match to TRBD1 (5 bases). The V end was cut by 1 base, the J end by 4 bases, with 13 bases between. The CDR3 extends over 15 amino acids. CDR1 and CDR2 from the germline V gene are LGHNA and YNFKEQ. The CDR3 DNA reads TGTGCCAGCAGCCAAGCCGGGACGGAGACCTATGGCTACACCTTC. Its protein product is CASSQAGTETYGYTF.

In its sample, this clone was seen a few times. The rearrangement uses TRBV10-3 and TRBJ2-1; 11 bases agree with TRBD2. V was pared by 0 bases and J by 7 bases, with 8 bases of the junction left unmatched. The CDR3 loop spans 17 amino acids. Germline loops: CDR1 ENHRY, CDR2 SYGVKD. CDR3 protein: CAISESDSGRAGNEQFF. In nucleotides, the CDR3 is TGTGCCATCAGTGAGTCGGATAGCGGGAGGGCCGGGAATGAGCAGTTCTTC.

This clone was found a few times. The CDR3 DNA follows: TGTGCCAGCAGCAGTGGGGTGGGCCCATACGAGCAGTACTTC. This gives the protein CASSSGVGPYEQYF. J is TRBJ2-7 and V is TRBV11-2; D remains ambiguous. The CDR3 has 14 amino acids. From germline, CDR1 is SGHAT and CDR2 FQNNGV. V dropped 5 bases and J dropped 4 bases, with 15 bases sitting between them.